This T cell receptor beta chain comes out of a study of sequential checkpoint blockade in melanoma. TCRdb's table, derived via immunoSEQ multiplex PCR, lists solely in-frame clones and lacks some. The sample yields roughly 20,000 clones, 27% seen once. Indicated treatment: randomized to nivolumab then ipilimumab (arm A) or the reverse (arm B). Germline V gene lookup returns CDR1 SQVTM and CDR2 ANQGSEA. The CDR3 consists of 13 residues. With V trimmed by 5 bases and J by 3 bases, 6 bases remained unmatched. Sequencing was performed on tumor tissue (inferred from file names), taken from a patient given nivolumab and ipilimumab in sequence. The TCR was taken from a human donor with melanoma. The chain joins TRBV29-1 to TRBJ2-7; 8 bases are a match to TRBD1. The CDR3 spells CSVSRTGNYEQYF. In DNA form, the CDR3 reads TGCAGCGTTTCTAGGACAGGGAACTACGAGCAGTACTTC.